This T cell receptor beta chain was recovered during a study of blood T cell repertoires in COVID-19. The wider study: COVID-19 samples collected from the United States, Italy and Spain covered acute and convalescent phases.

In the original analysis: Scientists estimated how many nucleated cells there were by amplifying reference gene primers. Assay: immunoSEQ multiplex PCR; the TCRdb copy retains only in-frame clones and omits some. That table furnishes V, J and clone size, whereas the DNA furnished D and trimming. Here the sample spans hundreds of thousands of clones, 82% being singletons. This clone was seen a single time. The CDR3 loop spans 14 amino acids. The junction had 5 bases not matched to a gene; V was cut back by 5 bases and J by 9 bases. CDR1 LNHDA and CDR2 SQIVND come from the germline V gene (reference sequence).

V usage is TRBV19 and J usage is TRBJ1-6; the match to TRBD1 covers 9 bases. Sequenced sample: PBMCs or T cells enriched from blood (not recorded which). The sequence derives from a woman aged 55-70 years who had recovered from COVID-19. The CDR3 loop is CASSPRDRVSPLHF. CDR3 DNA sequence: TGTGCCAGTAGTCCCCGGGACAGGGTTTCACCCCTCCACTTT.